The 25 T cell receptor beta chains in this list originate from one sample, sequenced in a study of blood T cell repertoires in COVID-19. Sequenced by immunoSEQ multiplex PCR; TCRdb stores in-frame clones only, minus some. The sample yields fewer than 250,000 clones, 84% seen once. The sequencing sample was made of peripheral blood. The receptors originated from a man younger than 45 with active or convalescent COVID-19.

The chain combines TRBV7-9 with TRBJ2-7; 11 bases align to TRBD1. Per the germline V gene, CDR1 is SEHNR and CDR2 is FQNEAQ (reference sequence). The CDR3 is 17 amino acids. The trim removed 5 bases at V and 6 bases at J, leaving 15 bases unmatched. The CDR3 bases are TGTGCCAGCAGCCCCATCGGGGTAGGACAGGGGGCCAGCGAGCAGTACTTC. It translates to CASSPIGVGQGASEQYF.

This clone appeared a single time. This chain links TRBV9 with TRBJ2-1, with TRBD2 identical over 12 bases. The CDR3 extends over 18 amino acids. Germline trimming cut 1 base from V and 9 bases from J; bases unmatched to any gene: 14. Looked up from germline, CDR1 is SGDLS and CDR2 is YYNGEE. As DNA, the CDR3 is TGTGCCAGCAGCGTAACCGACACTAGACTAGCGGGAGCAAGTGAGCAGTTCTTC. Its protein is CASSVTDTRLAGASEQFF. Variable domain in full (rest from reference TRBV9 and TRBJ2-1): DSGVTQTPKHLITATGQRVTLRCSPRSGDLSVYWYQQSLDQGLQFLIQYYNGEERAKGNILERFSAQQFPDLHSELNLSSLELGDSALYFCASSVTDTRLAGASEQFFGPGTRLTVL.

The genes are TRBV5-6 and TRBJ2-6, with 7 nucleotides matching TRBD1. Germline values: CDR1 SGHDT, CDR2 YYEEEE. Trimming cost V 2 bases and J 0 bases; bases outside gene matches: 8. The CDR3 is made up of 18 amino acids. CDR3: CASSFLDRVHSGANVLTF. As DNA, the CDR3 is TGTGCCAGCAGCTTCCTAGACAGGGTCCACTCTGGGGCCAACGTCCTGACTTTC. Combining the CDR3 with reference TRBV5-6 and TRBJ2-6 gives the whole variable domain DAGVTQSPTHLIKTRGQQVTLRCSPKSGHDTVSWYQQALGQGPQFIFQYYEEEERQRGNFPDRFSGHQFPNYSSELNVNALLLGDSALYLCASSFLDRVHSGANVLTFGAGSRLTVL.

This clone has just a few counts. The chain has TRBV5-6 and TRBJ2-1; 9 nucleotides line up with TRBD2. V lost 2 bases and J lost 10; bases outside the gene matches: 7. The germline V gene has CDR1 SGHDT and CDR2 YYEEEE. The CDR3 is 14 amino acids. The CDR3 sequence: CASSLGVAGVEQFF. The CDR3 DNA is TGTGCCAGCAGCTTAGGGGTAGCGGGGGTAGAGCAGTTCTTC.

Only one count was recorded for this clone. This chain joins TRBV13 and TRBJ2-7; D uncertain. The CDR3 has 14 amino acids. CDR1 is PRHDT, CDR2 FYEKMQ, per germline (reference sequence). V was cut by 5 bases and J by 2 bases, with 13 bases left in between. In DNA, the CDR3 is TGTGCCAGCAGCATAGCCGGAACAGCCTACGAGCAGTACTTC. This sequence encodes CASSIAGTAYEQYF. Filled out from reference TRBV13 and TRBJ2-7, the complete variable domain reads AAGVIQSPRHLIKEKRETATLKCYPIPRHDTVYWYQQGPGQDPQFLISFYEKMQSDKGSIPDRFSAQQFSDYHSELNMSSLELGDSALYFCASSIAGTAYEQYFGPGTRLTVT.

The chain recombines TRBV9 with TRBJ2-3; 10 bases line up with TRBD2. This CDR3 spans 15 amino acids. The V and J ends lost 4 bases and 3 bases, in that order; junction bases with no gene match: 5. Germline CDR1 SGDLS, CDR2 YYNGEE. CDR3 DNA: TGTGCCAGCAGCCCGGGACTAGCGAGGACAGATACGCAGTATTTT. Protein product: CASSPGLARTDTQYF.

This chain connects TRBV19 to TRBJ2-7; 7 nucleotides line up with TRBD1. V was clipped by 4 bases and J by 0 bases; unmatched bases: 3. The CDR3 is 14 amino acids. Germline CDR1 is LNHDA and CDR2 is SQIVND (reference sequence). The CDR3 spells CASSNRGVSYEQYF. The CDR3 nucleotides read TGTGCCAGTAGTAACAGGGGAGTCTCCTACGAGCAGTACTTC.

The chain recombines TRBV7-9 with TRBJ2-6; 8 positions agree with TRBD1. Trimming at V came to 5 bases and at J to 2 bases, leaving 2 bases not matched to a gene. This CDR3 has 15 residues. Germline V gene sequence: CDR1 SEHNR, CDR2 FQNEAQ (reference sequence). In DNA, the CDR3 is TGTGCCAGCAGCCCACAGGGGGCTGGGGCCAACGTCCTGACTTTC. This codes for CASSPQGAGANVLTF. Full variable domain (outside the CDR3, taken from reference TRBV7-9 and TRBJ2-6): DTGVSQNPRHKITKRGQNVTFRCDPISEHNRLYWYRQTLGQGPEFLTYFQNEAQLEKSRLLSDRFSAERPKGSFSTLEIQRTEQGDSAMYLCASSPQGAGANVLTFGAGSRLTVL.

The chain has TRBV4-2 and TRBJ2-7; D perhaps matches TRBD1 (6 bases). The V and J ends lost 4 bases and 1 base respectively, with 20 bases between them. The CDR3 has 17 residues. CDR1 and CDR2 from the germline V gene are LGHNA and YNFKEQ. The CDR3 here is CASSPLGTTGSSYEQYF. CDR3 coding DNA: TGTGCCAGCAGCCCATTGGGCACAACAGGGTCTTCCTACGAGCAGTACTTC.

This clone was seen only once. The gene calls are TRBV7-9 and TRBJ1-6; 8 positions match TRBD1. There are 15 residues in the CDR3. Germline CDR1 SEHNR, CDR2 FQNEAQ (reference sequence). V was clipped by 5 bases and J by 8 bases; unmatched bases: 8. The CDR3 region has the DNA TGTGCCAGCAGCAGACAGGGGACCGTGGATTCACCCCTCCACTTT. The encoded protein is CASSRQGTVDSPLHF.

The J gene is TRBJ1-6, the V gene TRBV15; D is unresolved. V lost 3 bases to trimming and J lost 8 bases, with 8 bases between them. Germline CDR1 and CDR2: LNHNV and YYDKDF (reference sequence). The length of the CDR3 is 13 residues. Written as DNA, the CDR3 is TGTGCCACCAGCAGGCCGGAGGATTCACCCCTCCACTTT. Protein sequence: CATSRPEDSPLHF.

This clone was observed a single time. The chain's CDR3 is CASSFFAARQPGANVLTF. DNA for the CDR3: TGTGCCAGCAGCTTTTTTGCGGCGAGACAGCCTGGGGCCAACGTCCTGACTTTC. The V and J genes are TRBV11-2 and TRBJ2-6; a weak D match, TRBD1 (5 bases). The CDR3 totals 18 residues. Germline V gives CDR1 SGHAT, CDR2 FQNNGV. V lost 3 bases to trimming and J lost 2 bases, with 17 bases between them.

The chain combines TRBV5-6 with TRBJ2-7, with 13 positions matching TRBD2. This CDR3 region has 15 residues. Germline V gene sequence: CDR1 SGHDT, CDR2 YYEEEE. The J segment lost 7 bases and the V segment lost 3 bases, leaving 7 bases of the junction unmatched. CDR3 loop: CASSSGTSGAREQYF. The CDR3 nucleotides are TGTGCCAGCAGCTCCGGGACTAGCGGGGCGAGGGAGCAGTACTTC.

The gene calls are TRBV4-2 and TRBJ1-5, with TRBD1 matching over 8 bases. V was pared by 0 bases and J by 5 bases, with 9 bases of the junction left unmatched. Germline V gene data show CDR1 as LGHNA and CDR2 as YNFKEQ. The length of the CDR3 is 17 residues. Here the CDR3 DNA reads TGTGCCAGCAGCCAAGATCCCAGGGGGCAGGGGTATCAGCCCCAGCATTTT. Amino acids: CASSQDPRGQGYQPQHF.

V is TRBV5-8 and J is TRBJ2-7; 7 positions match TRBD2. This CDR3 contains 16 residues. Trimming removed 0 bases from V and 1 base from J; junction bases left unmatched: 7. CDR1 is SGHTS and CDR2 is YDEGEE in the germline V gene. As DNA, the CDR3 is TGTGCCAGCAGCTTGGCCCTAGCGGCACGATCCTACGAGCAGTACTTC. This codes for CASSLALAARSYEQYF. The whole variable domain, filled in from reference TRBV5-8 and TRBJ2-7, reads EAGVTQSPTHLIKTRGQQATLRCSPISGHTSVYWYQQALGLGLQFLLWYDEGEERNRGNFPPRFSGRQFPNYSSELNVNALELEDSALYLCASSLALAARSYEQYFGPGTRLTVT.

This chain connects TRBV3-1 (or the pseudogene TRBV3-2) to TRBJ2-3; possible D gene TRBD1, 6 bases. Germline CDR1 LGHDT, CDR2 YNNKEL (reference sequence). Trimming took 3 bases from V and 4 from J, leaving 23 bases between them. The CDR3 runs 18 residues. CDR3: CASSQGARGRGYSDTQYF. In nucleotides, the CDR3 is TGTGCCAGCAGCCAGGGGGCTAGGGGGAGAGGTTATTCAGATACGCAGTATTTT.

DNA for the CDR3: TGTGCCACCAGCAGAGCCAGCGGGAGACCTAACACCGGGGAGCTGTTTTTT. Residues: CATSRASGRPNTGELFF. The V and J genes are TRBV15 and TRBJ2-2; 8 bases line up with TRBD2. Trimming at V came to 1 base and at J to 2 bases, leaving 6 bases not matched to a gene. The CDR3 loop spans 17 amino acids. CDR1 LNHNV and CDR2 YYDKDF come from the germline V gene (reference sequence).

The rearrangement uses TRBV29-1 and TRBJ2-1, with TRBD1 as a possible D gene (6 bases). CDR3 length equals 14 residues. The germline V gene has CDR1 SQVTM and CDR2 ANQGSEA. The ends were cut back, 0 bases at V and 8 bases at J, with 14 bases in the middle. The CDR3 nucleotides read TGCAGCGTTGAAGATCGGGCACAGGGCTATGAGCAGTTCTTC. This encodes CSVEDRAQGYEQFF.

V is TRBV11-3 and J is TRBJ2-1; possible D gene TRBD2, 6 bases. V lost 1 base and J lost 6, with 19 bases in between. Germline V gives CDR1 SGHNT, CDR2 YENEEA. The CDR3 extends over 17 amino acids. The CDR3 sequence: CASSLGRRTIMSNEQFF. The CDR3 nucleotides read TGTGCCAGCAGCTTAGGGAGGAGGACTATCATGTCCAATGAGCAGTTCTTC.

This chain connects TRBV27 to TRBJ1-5; unclear D gene. V was cut by 3 bases and J by 2 bases, with 8 bases left in between. The germline gives CDR1 MNHEY, CDR2 SMNVEV (reference sequence). This CDR3 is 14 amino acids long. CDR3: CASSLMARNQPQHF. The CDR3 DNA follows: TGTGCCAGCAGTTTGATGGCCCGCAATCAGCCCCAGCATTTT.

This clone was seen just once. The chain joins TRBV7-2 to TRBJ2-3; D may be TRBD2 (6 bases). The CDR3 spans 14 residues. V dropped 3 bases and J dropped 0 bases, with 7 bases sitting between them. The V gene's germline CDR1 is SGHTA and CDR2 FQGNSA. CDR3 in amino acids: CASSFGTSTDTQYF. CDR3 coding DNA: TGTGCCAGCAGCTTTGGGACTAGCACAGATACGCAGTATTTT.

This sequence joins TRBV6-4 and TRBJ1-6, with TRBD1 as a possible D gene (6 bases). Germline loops: CDR1 MRHNA, CDR2 SNTAGT. The V and J ends lost 3 bases and 10 bases respectively, with 16 bases between them. This CDR3 region has 15 residues. CDR3: CASSEGAGGVSPLHF. For the CDR3, the DNA is TGTGCCAGCAGTGAGGGGGCAGGTGGTGTCTCACCCCTCCACTTT.

About this clone: An end of the junction differs from the germline gene, which may be a read error. The V gene is TRBV24-1, the J gene TRBJ1-1; tentative D call: TRBD1 (5 bases). CDR3 length equals 13 residues. Germline V gene sequence: CDR1 KGHDR, CDR2 SFDVKD. The CDR3 loop is CATRDYRSCCAFF. CDR3 nucleotide sequence: TGTGCCACCAGGGATTACAGGTCCTGTTGCGCTTTCTTT.

In this sample, this clone turned up a few times. The V call is TRBV7-8, the J call TRBJ2-4, with TRBD1 as a possible D gene (5 bases). Germline V lookup: CDR1 SGHVS, CDR2 FQNEAQ. This CDR3 has 13 residues. V was trimmed by 5 bases and J by 7 bases, leaving 12 bases between them. The CDR3 nucleotides read TGTGCCAGCAGCATGCAGGGCCTTAACATTCAGTACTTC. Protein: CASSMQGLNIQYF.

This clone was observed a few times. This chain uses TRBV27 with TRBJ1-2; 7 bases match TRBD1. The CDR3 is made up of 16 amino acids. V shed 8 bases, J shed 4 bases, and the junction held 16 bases outside the gene matches. Germline CDR1 MNHEY, CDR2 SMNVEV (reference sequence). CDR3 sequence reads: CASRDRTGSLSYGYTF. The CDR3 DNA reads as TGTGCCAGCCGCGATCGGACAGGCTCTTTGTCCTATGGCTACACCTTC.